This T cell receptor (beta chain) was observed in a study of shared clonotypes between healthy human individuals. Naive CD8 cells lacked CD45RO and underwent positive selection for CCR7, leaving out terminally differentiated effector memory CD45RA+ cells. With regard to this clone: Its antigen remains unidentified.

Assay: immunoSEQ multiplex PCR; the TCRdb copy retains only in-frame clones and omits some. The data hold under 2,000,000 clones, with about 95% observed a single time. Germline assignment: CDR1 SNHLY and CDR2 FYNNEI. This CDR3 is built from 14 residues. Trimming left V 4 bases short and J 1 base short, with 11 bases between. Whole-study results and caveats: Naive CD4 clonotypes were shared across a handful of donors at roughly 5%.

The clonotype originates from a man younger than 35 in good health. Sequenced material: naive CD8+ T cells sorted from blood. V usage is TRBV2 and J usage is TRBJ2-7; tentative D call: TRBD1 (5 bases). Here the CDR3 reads CASSAREVSYEQYF. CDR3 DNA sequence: TGTGCCAGCAGTGCCAGGGAAGTTTCCTACGAGCAGTACTTC.